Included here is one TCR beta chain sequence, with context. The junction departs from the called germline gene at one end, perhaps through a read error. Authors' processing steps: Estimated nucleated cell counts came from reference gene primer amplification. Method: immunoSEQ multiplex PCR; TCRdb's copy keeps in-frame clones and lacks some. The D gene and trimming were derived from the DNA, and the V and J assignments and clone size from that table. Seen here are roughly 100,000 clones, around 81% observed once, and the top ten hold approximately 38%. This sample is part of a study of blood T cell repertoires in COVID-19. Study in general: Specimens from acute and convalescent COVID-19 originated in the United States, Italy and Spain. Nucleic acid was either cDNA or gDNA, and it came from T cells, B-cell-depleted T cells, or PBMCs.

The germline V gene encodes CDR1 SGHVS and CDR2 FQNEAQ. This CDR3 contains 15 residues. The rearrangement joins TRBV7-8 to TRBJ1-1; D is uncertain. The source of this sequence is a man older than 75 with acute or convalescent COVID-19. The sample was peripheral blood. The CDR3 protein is CASRLGYTMNTEAFF. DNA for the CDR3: TGTGCCAGCAGATTAGGGTACACAATGAACACTGAAGCTTTCTTT.